This T cell receptor (beta chain) was identified in a study of blood T cell repertoires in COVID-19. The CDR3 consists of 18 residues. Germline assignment: CDR1 LGHNA and CDR2 YSLEER. Trimming cost V 0 bases and J 3 bases; bases outside gene matches: 7. Participant ages covered roughly 18 to 89 years across around 22 US areas. Two consecutive negative NP/OP PCR tests, clearance, or resolved symptoms defined Cohort 3 recovery. Measured with immunoSEQ multiplex PCR; TCRdb has only the in-frame clones, and not every one. Of over 300,000 clones listed, 70% to 90% are singletons. The clonotype was recovered from a man aged 25 to 40 who had recovered from COVID-19. The chain carries TRBV4-3 and TRBJ2-1, with TRBD2 matching 11 bases. The sample comprised PBMCs or T cells enriched from blood (not recorded which). The CDR3, as DNA: TGCGCCAGCAGCCAAGATCCTAGCGGGGGGCCAGACTACAATGAGCAGTTCTTC. Amino acid sequence: CASSQDPSGGPDYNEQFF.